This T cell receptor beta chain was documented in a study of memory B cells and T cells in multiple sclerosis. Sequencing was performed with immunoSEQ multiplex PCR; in TCRdb, only in-frame clones are kept and a portion is missing. There are 11,000 to 15,000 clones in the sample; approximately 69% occur only once, and around 2.3% lies in the top ten. This clone was observed a handful of times. The sample was memory (CD45RO+) CD4+ T cells from blood. The receptor was isolated from a human donor with multiple sclerosis.

The CDR3 region is CASSYQGQGSYEQYF. The CDR3 nucleotides are TGTGCCAGCAGTTACCAGGGACAGGGTTCCTACGAGCAGTACTTC. This chain links TRBV6-5 with TRBJ2-7, with 9 bases fitting TRBD1. This CDR3 region has 15 residues. Trimming took 2 bases from V and 1 from J; bases not matched to a gene: 3. In germline, CDR1 is MNHEY, CDR2 SVGAGI.